The 26 T cell receptor beta chains reported below all come from one sample, sequenced in a study of blood T cell repertoires in COVID-19. Libraries were prepared by immunoSEQ multiplex PCR; TCRdb keeps only in-frame clonotypes and omits some of them. The sample contains around 200,000 clones, 80% to 85% of which appear only once. Sequencing was done on a sample of peripheral blood. The source is a woman in her 70s with COVID-19, enrolled during active disease.

The chain carries TRBV5-1 and TRBJ1-1, with 7 bases aligning to TRBD1. V shed 0 bases and J 6 bases; nucleotides not matched to a gene: 17. The germline CDR1 and CDR2 sequences are SGHRS and YFSETQ. This CDR3 has 18 residues. The CDR3 loop is CASSLADRGGAGGAEAFF. The CDR3 DNA reads as TGCGCCAGCAGCTTGGCCGATCGAGGGGGCGCGGGAGGGGCTGAAGCTTTCTTT.

V and J are TRBV5-1 and TRBJ1-4; the match to TRBD1 covers 11 bases. The junction had 4 bases not matched to a gene; V was cut back by 3 bases and J by 3 bases. Germline V CDR1 and CDR2: SGHRS, YFSETQ. This CDR3 comprises 16 residues. This CDR3 is CASSSQGQGANEKLFF. The DNA of the CDR3 is TGCGCCAGCAGCTCACAGGGACAGGGGGCTAATGAAAAACTGTTTTTT.

The V and J genes are TRBV5-1 and TRBJ2-3; TRBD2 matches 8 bases. V lost 4 bases, J lost 0 bases, and 4 bases stayed unmatched. Germline V gene sequence: CDR1 SGHRS, CDR2 YFSETQ. The CDR3 sequence is 15 residues long. CDR3 protein: CASSTGGFSTDTQYF. CDR3 DNA sequence: TGCGCCAGCAGCACGGGGGGGTTTAGCACAGATACGCAGTATTTT.

With regard to this clone: The same CDR3 can be traced to other DNA sequences in this sample. V and J are TRBV5-1 and TRBJ2-1; TRBD1 matches at 7 bases. Germline V gene data show CDR1 as SGHRS and CDR2 as YFSETQ. This CDR3 is built from 13 residues. V shed 2 bases and J 4 bases; nucleotides not matched to a gene: 0. CDR3 nucleotides: TGCGCCAGCAGCTTACAGGGGTACAATGAGCAGTTCTTC. It translates to CASSLQGYNEQFF.

The rearrangement uses TRBV11-2 and TRBJ2-5; 8 positions agree with TRBD1. The CDR3 loop spans 15 amino acids. Germline CDR1 reads SGHAT; CDR2 reads FQNNGV. The trim removed 5 bases at V and 7 bases at J, leaving 12 bases unmatched. CDR3 sequence: CASSPVAGGEGTQYF. CDR3 sequence (DNA): TGTGCCAGCAGCCCGGTCGCAGGGGGCGAGGGGACCCAGTACTTC. Looking up the rest from reference TRBV11-2 and TRBJ2-5 gives the full variable domain: EAGVAQSPRYKIIEKRQSVAFWCNPISGHATLYWYQQILGQGPKLLIQFQNNGVVDDSQLPKDRFSAERLKGVDSTLKIQPAKLEDSAVYLCASSPVAGGEGTQYFGPGTRLLVL.

The rearrangement joins TRBV27 to TRBJ1-2; maybe TRBD1 (6 bases). Germline CDR1 is MNHEY and CDR2 is SMNVEV (reference sequence). The germline V and J ends were trimmed by 3 bases and 6 bases, with 11 bases remaining between them. The CDR3 has 13 residues. CDR3 region: CASSFRGGHGYTF. In nucleotides, the CDR3 is TGTGCCAGCAGTTTTCGGGGGGGGCATGGCTACACCTTC.

This chain uses TRBV30 with TRBJ1-5; D not resolved. The CDR3 has 16 amino acids. Looked up from germline, CDR1 is GTSNPN and CDR2 is SVGIG (reference sequence). V was trimmed by 0 bases and J by 5 bases, leaving 17 bases between them. The CDR3 here is CAWSVHSGIGDQPQHF. CDR3 DNA sequence: TGTGCCTGGAGTGTCCATTCGGGGATAGGCGATCAGCCCCAGCATTTT.

This clone was seen a few times. The rearrangement joins TRBV6-5 to TRBJ2-6, with TRBD2 matching 7 bases. The CDR3 is made up of 15 amino acids. J lost 0 bases, V lost 6 bases, and 2 bases had no gene match. Germline CDR1 reads MNHEY; CDR2 reads SVGAGI. The CDR3 loop reads CASSTGGSGANVLTF. The CDR3 DNA follows: TGTGCCAGCAGCACGGGGGGCTCTGGGGCCAACGTCCTGACTTTC.

This clone was counted once. Other DNA sequences in the same sample also yield this CDR3. The gene calls are TRBV3-1 (or the pseudogene TRBV3-2) and TRBJ2-7; D perhaps matches TRBD2 (6 bases). The germline CDR1 and CDR2 sequences are LGHDT and YNNKEL (reference sequence). V gave up 3 bases and J gave up 0 bases, with 9 bases separating them. CDR3 length: 14 residues. CDR3 in DNA: TGTGCCAGCAGCCAGCGGGGCAGCTCCTACGAGCAGTACTTC. It encodes CASSQRGSSYEQYF.

The rearrangement links TRBV19 to TRBJ1-5; D perhaps matches TRBD1 (6 bases). The germline V gene has CDR1 LNHDA and CDR2 SQIVND (reference sequence). The V and J ends lost 7 bases and 4 bases respectively, with 26 bases between them. The CDR3 has 18 residues. This CDR3 is CASTSRRPGDIQNQPQHF. CDR3 coding DNA: TGTGCCAGTACCTCTAGACGACCTGGGGACATACAGAATCAGCCCCAGCATTTT.

The V gene is TRBV11-3, the J gene TRBJ2-7; 13 bases match TRBD2. Germline V gene data show CDR1 as SGHNT and CDR2 as YENEEA. The CDR3 has 17 amino acids. V was pared by 4 bases and J by 7 bases, with 13 bases of the junction left unmatched. The CDR3 sequence is CASSSHPGTSGIGEQYF. CDR3 DNA: TGTGCCAGCAGCTCCCACCCCGGGACTAGCGGGATTGGGGAGCAGTACTTC.

This clone came up once. One junction end does not reproduce the germline sequence, and a read error may be involved. The chain carries TRBV5-4 and TRBJ1-1; 10 positions match TRBD1. CDR3 size: 16 residues. Germline-derived CDR1 and CDR2 are SGHNT and YYREEE (reference sequence). CDR3 in DNA: TGTGCCAGCAGCGCGCCCGACAGGGGGCTGAAAACTGAAGCTTTCTTT. The encoded protein is CASSAPDRGLKTEAFF.

The chain links TRBV9 to TRBJ2-5; TRBD2 matches 12 bases. The length of the CDR3 is 17 residues. Losses at the gene ends were 4 bases for V and 3 bases for J; bases not matched to a gene: 10. CDR1 and CDR2 from the germline V gene are SGDLS and YYNGEE. In DNA form, the CDR3 reads TGTGCCAGCAGCTACCGGTCTAGCGGGGGGGCTGAAGAGACCCAGTACTTC. The encoded protein is CASSYRSSGGAEETQYF.

This clone has a handful of counts. The chain uses TRBV28 and TRBJ1-1; 8 nucleotides line up with TRBD1. After removal of 6 bases from V and 3 bases from J, the junction contained 3 bases not matched to a gene. This CDR3 is built from 13 residues. The germline V gene encodes CDR1 MDHEN and CDR2 SYDVKM. CDR3 DNA: TGTGCCAGCAGCTACAGGGGGTACACTGAAGCTTTCTTT. This encodes CASSYRGYTEAFF.

This clone has ten or more counts. The chain couples TRBV15 to TRBJ1-2, with no clear D. Trimming pared 6 bases from V and 3 bases from J, leaving 8 bases between. Germline V gene data show CDR1 as LNHNV and CDR2 as YYDKDF (reference sequence). This CDR3 contains 12 residues. Written as DNA, the CDR3 is TGTGCCACCAGTACAGTCGACTATGGCTACACCTTC. Encoded protein: CATSTVDYGYTF.

The rearrangement uses TRBV29-1 and TRBJ2-6, with a tentative D call TRBD1 (8 bases). The CDR3 is made up of 16 amino acids. Germline V gives CDR1 SQVTM, CDR2 ANQGSEA. With 5 bases removed from V and 2 bases from J, the gap between germline ends came to 16 bases. The CDR3 nucleotides are TGCAGCGTTCTTCAACAGGGGGGGGCTGGGGCCAACGTCCTGACTTTC. Translating gives CSVLQQGGAGANVLTF.

The J gene is TRBJ2-1, the V gene TRBV5-1, with D unresolved. This CDR3 is 12 amino acids long. Per germline, CDR1 SGHRS and CDR2 YFSETQ. V was clipped by 2 bases and J by 6 bases, with 6 bases between them. For the CDR3, the DNA is TGCGCCAGCAGCTTCTTAATCAATGAGCAGTTCTTC. Its translation is CASSFLINEQFF.

The chain recombines TRBV5-1 with TRBJ2-7; TRBD1 is a possible D gene (5 bases). CDR3 length: 15 amino acids. Germline lookup yields CDR1 SGHRS and CDR2 YFSETQ. Trimming removed 4 bases from V and 0 bases from J, with 14 bases in between. CDR3 DNA: TGCGCCAGCAGCCCCTCAAGGGGTAACTCCTACGAGCAGTACTTC. This translates into CASSPSRGNSYEQYF.

The chain couples TRBV6-5 to TRBJ1-2; maybe TRBD1 (6 bases). Trimming stripped 7 bases from V and 2 bases from J, with 17 bases between. CDR3 length equals 15 residues. Germline lookup yields CDR1 MNHEY and CDR2 SVGAGI. The CDR3 nucleotides are TGTGCCAGCACTTCCTCTTCACAGGGAAACTATGGCTACACCTTC. Translation gives CASTSSSQGNYGYTF.

Here the CDR3 reads CASSPSVFDEQFF. The CDR3 coding sequence is TGTGCCAGCTCCCCTTCCGTGTTCGATGAGCAGTTCTTC. The V call is TRBV5-6, the J call TRBJ2-1; D remains ambiguous. Per germline, CDR1 SGHDT and CDR2 YYEEEE. The CDR3 is 13 amino acids. The V gene lost 7 bases and the J gene lost 8 bases, with 16 bases spanning the gap.

The V call is TRBV10-3, the J call TRBJ1-4, with D tentatively TRBD1 (5 bases). The germline CDR1 and CDR2 sequences are ENHRY and SYGVKD. CDR3 length: 13 residues. The V gene lost 9 bases and the J gene lost 4 bases, with 12 bases spanning the gap. The CDR3 nucleotides are TGTGCCATTGGGGGGGAAGGTAATGAAAAACTGTTTTTT. Its translation: CAIGGEGNEKLFF.

This clone appeared once. The chain uses TRBV7-9 and TRBJ1-2; no definite D call. CDR3 length: 13 residues. In germline, CDR1 is SEHNR, CDR2 FQNEAQ (reference sequence). V lost 2 bases to trimming and J lost 8 bases, with 12 bases between them. CDR3 region: CASSLTSFEGYTF. For the CDR3, the DNA is TGTGCCAGCAGCTTAACTTCCTTTGAAGGCTACACCTTC.

For the CDR3, the DNA is TGTGCCAGCATTACAGGGGTGGGCACCATATATTTT. This encodes CASITGVGTIYF. The chain is built from TRBV6-5 and TRBJ1-3; 7 nucleotides line up with TRBD1. V was clipped by 7 bases and J by 9 bases; unmatched bases: 6. This CDR3 has 12 amino acids. Germline values: CDR1 MNHEY, CDR2 SVGAGI.

J is TRBJ2-2 and V is TRBV6-5, with 7 bases lining up with TRBD2. From germline, CDR1 is MNHEY and CDR2 SVGAGI. J lost 4 bases, V lost 7 bases, and 9 bases had no gene match. This CDR3 region has 15 residues. CDR3 DNA: TGTGCCAGCAATGCTGAGGGAGGGCCCACCGGGGAGCTGTTTTTT. This codes for CASNAEGGPTGELFF.

This rearrangement joins TRBV6-2 or TRBV6-3 to TRBJ2-7, with D unresolved. CDR3 length: 13 amino acids. Trimming cost V 2 bases and J 6 bases, with 11 bases left between them. The germline CDR1 and CDR2 sequences are MNHEY and SVGEGT. The CDR3 nucleotides are TGTGCCAGCAGTTACGCCCCAGGTGGCGAGCAGTACGTC. It translates to CASSYAPGGEQYV.

The V call is TRBV11-2, the J call TRBJ1-2; 7 bases line up with TRBD1. The CDR3 contains 16 residues. Trimming removed 3 bases from V and 8 bases from J; junction bases left unmatched: 15. Germline-derived CDR1 and CDR2 are SGHAT and FQNNGV. CDR3 DNA sequence: TGTGCCAGCAGCTTGGCCGGAGGGGGCTCGGCTGTAGGCTACACCTTC. Its translation: CASSLAGGGSAVGYTF. Using reference TRBV11-2 and TRBJ1-2 for the parts outside the CDR3, the full variable domain is EAGVAQSPRYKIIEKRQSVAFWCNPISGHATLYWYQQILGQGPKLLIQFQNNGVVDDSQLPKDRFSAERLKGVDSTLKIQPAKLEDSAVYLCASSLAGGGSAVGYTFGSGTRLTVV.